This is a list of T cell receptor beta chains from one sample in a study of control samples from healthy donors and cancer patients. Profiled with immunoSEQ multiplex PCR; TCRdb holds only in-frame clones, not every one. The sample holds 150,000 to 200,000 clones, around 90% seen once. The sequenced material came from blood. All receptors derive from a woman aged 40 to 50 in good health. CDR3s include the opening cysteine and the closing phenylalanine or tryptophan. The order of the fields is D gene, J gene, clone size, V gene, CDR3 DNA, CDR3 protein. D genes are given only for firm matches. For some rows the clone size is stated as once, few or many, or as a class when expanded; others skip it.

D gene: -; J gene: TRBJ1-4; clone size: -; V gene: TRBV18; CDR3 DNA: TGTGCCAGCTCATCGATGGACAGAGCAACTAATGAAAAACTGTTTTTT; CDR3 protein: CASSSMDRATNEKLFF
D gene: TRBD2; J gene: TRBJ2-5; clone size: once; V gene: TRBV5-6; CDR3 DNA: TGTGCCAGCCTGCTACTCTCTAGCGGGGGGGCCGTGGAGACCCAGTACTTC; CDR3 protein: CASLLLSSGGAVETQYF
D gene: TRBD1; J gene: TRBJ1-3; clone size: -; V gene: TRBV19; CDR3 DNA: TGTGCCAGTAGTATAGAGCGGGACAGCTCTGGAAACACCATATATTTT; CDR3 protein: CASSIERDSSGNTIYF
D gene: -; J gene: TRBJ1-1; clone size: -; V gene: TRBV6-5; CDR3 DNA: TGTGCCAGCGCCCGGGTGGACACTGAAGCTTTCTTT; CDR3 protein: CASARVDTEAFF
D gene: TRBD1; J gene: TRBJ2-7; clone size: -; V gene: TRBV3-1/TRBV3-2; CDR3 DNA: TGTGCCAGCAGCCAAGGACAGGGGATCTCCTACGAGCAGTACTTC; CDR3 protein: CASSQGQGISYEQYF
D gene: -; J gene: TRBJ1-1; clone size: -; V gene: TRBV6-5; CDR3 DNA: TGTGCCAGCAGGGCGGGGGGGGGCACTGAAGCTTTCTTT; CDR3 protein: CASRAGGGTEAFF
D gene: -; J gene: TRBJ1-2; clone size: once; V gene: TRBV12-3/TRBV12-4; CDR3 DNA: TGTGCCAGCAGAGGGTACCCTAACTATGGCTACACCTTC; CDR3 protein: CASRGYPNYGYTF
D gene: -; J gene: TRBJ2-5; clone size: -; V gene: TRBV5-1; CDR3 DNA: TGCGCCAGCAGCTTGGGGGCCATGGCGGGGCAAGAGACCCAGTACTTC; CDR3 protein: CASSLGAMAGQETQYF
D gene: -; J gene: TRBJ2-6; clone size: -; V gene: TRBV27; CDR3 DNA: TGTGCCAGCAGTTTTTTTGGGGGGGCCAACGTCCTGACTTTC; CDR3 protein: CASSFFGGANVLTF
D gene: -; J gene: TRBJ2-3; clone size: -; V gene: TRBV7-2; CDR3 DNA: TGTGCCAGCAGCATGGGACTTTTCGGTACGCAGTATTTT; CDR3 protein: CASSMGLFGTQYF
D gene: -; J gene: TRBJ2-7; clone size: few; V gene: TRBV7-8; CDR3 DNA: TGTGCCAGCAGCCACCGCCGGGTCCACTCCTACGAGCAGTACTTC; CDR3 protein: CASSHRRVHSYEQYF
D gene: TRBD1; J gene: TRBJ2-3; clone size: -; V gene: TRBV13; CDR3 DNA: TGTGCCAGCAGCTTAGGGGACAGGGGAGATACGCAGTATTTT; CDR3 protein: CASSLGDRGDTQYF
D gene: -; J gene: TRBJ2-7; clone size: -; V gene: TRBV10-2; CDR3 DNA: TGCGCCAGCAGCAGCTCCTACGAGCAGTACTTC; CDR3 protein: CASSSSYEQYF
D gene: -; J gene: TRBJ1-6; clone size: -; V gene: TRBV29-1; CDR3 DNA: TGCAGCGTTGCGGAACAGGATAATTCACCCCTCCACTTT; CDR3 protein: CSVAEQDNSPLHF
D gene: -; J gene: TRBJ1-1; clone size: once; V gene: TRBV5-4; CDR3 DNA: TGTGCCAGCAGCACCCCCGGGGGGGGGAACACTGAAGCTTTCTTT; CDR3 protein: CASSTPGGGNTEAFF
D gene: -; J gene: TRBJ2-5; clone size: -; V gene: TRBV7-6; CDR3 DNA: TGTGCCAGCAGCTTCTCTGCGGTGCGAGAGACCCAGTACTTC; CDR3 protein: CASSFSAVRETQYF
D gene: -; J gene: TRBJ1-4; clone size: -; V gene: TRBV6-4; CDR3 DNA: TGTGCCAGCAGTCCTACCGCAACTAATGAAAAACTGTTTTTT; CDR3 protein: CASSPTATNEKLFF
D gene: -; J gene: TRBJ1-1; clone size: -; V gene: TRBV15; CDR3 DNA: TGTGCCACCAGCAGCCAGGGGAGGGCTTTCTTT; CDR3 protein: CATSSQGRAFF
D gene: -; J gene: TRBJ1-1; clone size: -; V gene: TRBV7-9; CDR3 DNA: TGTGCCAGCAGCGTCAGGAAGGGCACTGAAGCTTTCTTT; CDR3 protein: CASSVRKGTEAFF
D gene: -; J gene: TRBJ2-5; clone size: -; V gene: TRBV5-1; CDR3 DNA: TGCGCCAGCAGCTTGGGGCCGGAGCAAGAGACCCAGTACTTC; CDR3 protein: CASSLGPEQETQYF
D gene: -; J gene: TRBJ2-1; clone size: -; V gene: TRBV7-8; CDR3 DNA: TGTGCCAGCAGCCCAAACCGGGACCAAGAGCAGTTCTTC; CDR3 protein: CASSPNRDQEQFF
D gene: TRBD1; J gene: TRBJ1-2; clone size: -; V gene: TRBV7-3; CDR3 DNA: TGTGCCAGCAGTCTAGGCCCTGACAGGGTCTATGGCTACACCTTC; CDR3 protein: CASSLGPDRVYGYTF
D gene: -; J gene: TRBJ1-3; clone size: -; V gene: TRBV5-1; CDR3 DNA: TGCGCCAGCAGCTTGGGGCAGGGTCAGGGAAACACCATATATTTT; CDR3 protein: CASSLGQGQGNTIYF
D gene: -; J gene: TRBJ2-7; clone size: -; V gene: TRBV6-5; CDR3 DNA: TGTGCCAGCAGTTGGACTGGCGCTTCCTACGAGCAGTACTTC; CDR3 protein: CASSWTGASYEQYF